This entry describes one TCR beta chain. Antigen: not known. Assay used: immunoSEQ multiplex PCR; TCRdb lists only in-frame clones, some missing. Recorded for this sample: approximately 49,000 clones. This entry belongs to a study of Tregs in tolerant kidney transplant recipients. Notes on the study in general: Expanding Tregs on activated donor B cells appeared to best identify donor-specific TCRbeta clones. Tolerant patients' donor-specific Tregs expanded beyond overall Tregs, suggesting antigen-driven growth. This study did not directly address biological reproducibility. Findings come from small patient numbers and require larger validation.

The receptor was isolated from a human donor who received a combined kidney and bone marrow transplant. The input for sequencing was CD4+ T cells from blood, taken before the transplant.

The DNA read from the CDR3 is TGCAGCGTTTCTCCCATGGGGACAGGTTCTGATGGC. It specifies CSVSPMGTGSDG. Given in full, the CDR3 is CSVSPMGTGSDGYTF. This chain joins TRBV29-1 and TRBJ1-2; 8 bases are shared with TRBD1. The read comes to an end 3 residues before the CDR3 does, leaving the germline J gene to fill in the end. The CDR3 has 15 amino acids. After removal of 5 bases from V and 6 bases from J, the junction contained 14 bases not matched to a gene. Germline CDR1 reads SQVTM; CDR2 reads ANQGSEA.